This T cell receptor beta chain derives from a study of shared clonotypes between healthy human individuals. Study-wide results and limits: Investigators expected sequencing depth to affect clonotype sharing among donors. Limited genetic and exposure-history diversity came from having few donors.

Profiling relied on immunoSEQ multiplex PCR, and the TCRdb table lists in-frame clones only, not all of them. The table lists some 2,500,000 clones, roughly 90% of them singletons. On this clone itself: Its cognate antigen is unknown.

Germline V gene data show CDR1 as GTSNPN and CDR2 as SVGIG (reference sequence). V lost 8 bases to trimming and J lost 7 bases, with 23 bases between them. The CDR3 has 14 residues. The source material was naive CD4+ T cells from PBMCs. Subset defined: CD45RA+ positively selected. This chain joins TRBV30 and TRBJ1-1; D perhaps matches TRBD1 (6 bases). The source of this sequence is a man between 18 and 35 years old in good health. Some clones in this sample may be carry-over from other donors' samples. This CDR3 is CAHSSRGALVEAFF. CDR3 nucleotide sequence: TGTGCCCATAGTTCAAGGGGGGCCCTCGTTGAAGCTTTCTTT.